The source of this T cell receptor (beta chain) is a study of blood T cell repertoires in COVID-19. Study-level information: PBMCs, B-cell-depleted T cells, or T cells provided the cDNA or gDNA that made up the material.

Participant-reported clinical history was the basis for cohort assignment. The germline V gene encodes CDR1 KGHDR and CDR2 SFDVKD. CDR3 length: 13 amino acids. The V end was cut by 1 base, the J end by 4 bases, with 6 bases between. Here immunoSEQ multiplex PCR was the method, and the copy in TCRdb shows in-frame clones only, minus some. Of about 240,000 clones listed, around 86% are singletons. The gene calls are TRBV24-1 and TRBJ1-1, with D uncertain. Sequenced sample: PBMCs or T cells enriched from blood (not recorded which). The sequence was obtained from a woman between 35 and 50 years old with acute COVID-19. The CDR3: CATSDFSSTEAFF. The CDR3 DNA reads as TGTGCCACCAGTGATTTTTCGAGCACTGAAGCTTTCTTT.